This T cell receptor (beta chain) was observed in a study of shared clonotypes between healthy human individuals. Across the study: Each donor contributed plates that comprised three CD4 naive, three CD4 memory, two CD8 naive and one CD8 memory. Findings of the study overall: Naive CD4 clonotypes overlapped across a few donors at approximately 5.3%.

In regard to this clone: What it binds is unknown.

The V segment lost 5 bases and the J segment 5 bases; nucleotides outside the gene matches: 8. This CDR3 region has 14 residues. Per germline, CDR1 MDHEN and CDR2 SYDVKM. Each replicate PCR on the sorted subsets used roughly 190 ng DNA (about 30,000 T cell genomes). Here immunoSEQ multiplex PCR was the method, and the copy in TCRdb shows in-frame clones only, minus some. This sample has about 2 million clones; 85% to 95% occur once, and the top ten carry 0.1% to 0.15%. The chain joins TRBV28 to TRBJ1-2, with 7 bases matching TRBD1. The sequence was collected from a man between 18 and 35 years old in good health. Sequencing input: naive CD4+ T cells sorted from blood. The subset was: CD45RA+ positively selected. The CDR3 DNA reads TGTGCCAGCAGTCCCGGGACAGCCCTTTATGGCTACACCTTC. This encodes CASSPGTALYGYTF.